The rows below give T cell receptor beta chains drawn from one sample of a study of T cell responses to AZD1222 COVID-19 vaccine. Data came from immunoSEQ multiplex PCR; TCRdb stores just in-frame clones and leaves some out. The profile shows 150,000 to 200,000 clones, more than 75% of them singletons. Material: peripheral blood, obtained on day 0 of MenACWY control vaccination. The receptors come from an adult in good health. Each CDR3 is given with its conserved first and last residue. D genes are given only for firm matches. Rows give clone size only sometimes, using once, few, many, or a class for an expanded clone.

CASSLPSGFSGANVLTF	TGTGCCAGCAGCTTACCGTCGGGTTTCTCTGGGGCCAACGTCCTGACTTTC	TRBV7-9	TRBJ2-6	NA	17	NA
CASRRGDRTYEQYF	TGCGCCAGCAGACGCGGGGACAGAACCTACGAGCAGTACTTC	TRBV5-1	TRBJ2-7	NA	14	NA
CASSPGLAGAYEQFF	TGTGCCAGCAGCCCGGGACTAGCGGGAGCTTATGAGCAGTTCTTC	TRBV4-2	TRBJ2-1	NA	15	TRBD2
CASSPGGATEAFF	TGTGCCAGCAGCCCCGGGGGAGCCACTGAAGCTTTCTTT	TRBV5-6	TRBJ1-1	NA	13	NA
CALDRVRNGELFF	TGTGCCTTAGACAGGGTGAGGAACGGGGAGCTGTTTTTT	TRBV30	TRBJ2-2	once	13	TRBD1
CASSFPGQGYTEAFF	TGTGCCAGCAGCTTCCCGGGACAGGGGTACACTGAAGCTTTCTTT	TRBV5-4	TRBJ1-1	NA	15	TRBD1
CASSSKTLSGGPTDTQYF	TGTGCCAGCAGCTCCAAGACCCTCAGCGGGGGACCCACAGATACGCAGTATTTT	TRBV4-2	TRBJ2-3	once	18	TRBD2
CSAGRLAGTSSYNEQFF	TGCAGCGCGGGAAGACTAGCGGGCACTAGCTCCTACAATGAGCAGTTCTTC	TRBV29-1	TRBJ2-1	NA	17	TRBD2
CASSSIEGTEAFF	TGTGCCAGCAGCTCCATAGAGGGCACTGAAGCTTTCTTT	TRBV11-2	TRBJ1-1	once	13	NA
CASSPLGASGSTDTQYF	TGTGCCAGCAGTCCCTTAGGGGCCAGCGGGAGTACAGATACGCAGTATTTT	TRBV28	TRBJ2-3	NA	17	TRBD2
CASSPHKPMNTEAFF	TGTGCCAGCAGTCCGCATAAACCTATGAACACTGAAGCTTTCTTT	TRBV27	TRBJ1-1	NA	15	NA
CASSEDGAPIYEQYF	TGTGCCAGCAGTGAAGACGGGGCCCCTATCTACGAGCAGTACTTC	TRBV6-1	TRBJ2-7	once	15	NA
CASSPIQGSRAYGYTF	TGTGCCAGCAGCCCCATACAGGGGTCGAGAGCCTATGGCTACACCTTC	TRBV11-2	TRBJ1-2	NA	16	TRBD1
CASSYSQGSPTNEKLFF	TGTGCCAGCAGCTACAGCCAGGGATCTCCAACTAATGAAAAACTGTTTTTT	TRBV7-2	TRBJ1-4	NA	17	NA
CASSVRDYHNEQFF	TGTGCCAGCAGCGTAAGGGACTATCACAATGAGCAGTTCTTC	TRBV9	TRBJ2-1	NA	14	TRBD2
CASSLAGYFTEAFF	TGTGCCAGCAGCTTAGCGGGATACTTCACTGAAGCTTTCTTT	TRBV7-2	TRBJ1-1	NA	14	NA
CASGRGEGWPGANVLTF	TGTGCCAGCGGTAGAGGGGAGGGTTGGCCTGGGGCCAACGTCCTGACTTTC	TRBV28	TRBJ2-6	NA	17	TRBD2
CASSQVVGQGVPYGYTF	TGCGCCAGCAGCCAAGTCGTTGGGCAGGGGGTTCCTTATGGCTACACCTTC	TRBV4-3	TRBJ1-2	few	17	TRBD1
CASSFPSGTSGSTDTQYF	TGTGCCAGCAGCTTCCCCTCCGGGACTAGCGGTAGCACAGATACGCAGTATTTT	TRBV5-4	TRBJ2-3	NA	18	TRBD2
CASCSGHNSGNTIYF	TGTGCCAGCTGTTCAGGACACAACTCTGGAAACACCATATATTTT	TRBV28	TRBJ1-3	once	15	NA
CASSFSERSYGYTF	TGTGCCAGCAGCTTTAGTGAACGCTCCTATGGCTACACCTTT	TRBV7-8	TRBJ1-2	NA	14	NA
CASSSGGKINQPQHF	TGTGCCAGCAGCAGCGGCGGGAAGATCAATCAGCCCCAGCATTTT	TRBV28	TRBJ1-5	few	15	NA
CASSLTAGAPSGELFF	TGTGCCAGCAGTTTAACGGCGGGCGCCCCCTCCGGGGAGCTGTTTTTT	TRBV27	TRBJ2-2	NA	16	NA
CASSPSGTISGNTIYF	TGTGCCAGCTCACCGTCGGGGACCATCTCTGGAAACACCATATATTTT	TRBV18	TRBJ1-3	NA	16	NA
CASSLALGDTQYF	TGTGCTAGCAGCTTAGCCCTGGGAGATACGCAGTATTTT	TRBV7-7	TRBJ2-3	NA	13	NA
CASSLAGVTEAFF	TGTGCCAGCAGCTTAGCGGGGGTGACTGAAGCTTTCTTT	TRBV5-4	TRBJ1-1	NA	13	NA
CASSPRTSGANTGELFF	TGCGCCAGCAGCCCCCGGACTAGTGGAGCGAACACCGGGGAGCTGTTTTTT	TRBV5-1	TRBJ2-2	NA	17	TRBD2
CASSQGASNQPQHF	TGTGCCAGCAGCCAGGGAGCTAGCAATCAGCCCCAGCATTTT	TRBV3-1/TRBV3-2	TRBJ1-5	NA	14	NA
CATSRSKGTGDEQYF	TGTGCCACCAGCAGATCGAAAGGGACAGGGGACGAGCAGTACTTC	TRBV15	TRBJ2-7	NA	15	TRBD1
CAISETGRVTDTQYF	TGTGCCATCAGTGAGACAGGACGCGTCACAGATACGCAGTATTTT	TRBV10-3	TRBJ2-3	NA	15	NA
CASSHGSQNSPLHF	TGTGCCAGCAGCCACGGGAGCCAAAATTCACCCCTCCACTTT	TRBV3-1/TRBV3-2	TRBJ1-6	NA	14	NA
CAISETSGRTYNEQFF	TGTGCCATCAGTGAGACTAGCGGAAGGACCTACAATGAGCAGTTCTTC	TRBV10-3	TRBJ2-1	NA	16	TRBD2